One T cell receptor (beta chain) is described in this entry. The V gene lost 4 bases and the J gene lost 7 bases, with 11 bases spanning the gap. The CDR3 length is 12 residues. Germline V gene data show CDR1 as SGDLS and CDR2 as YYNGEE. This specimen comes from a study of blood T cell repertoires in COVID-19. On the study more broadly: Some COVID-19 samples were acute and others convalescent; all came from the United States, Italy and Spain. Nucleic acid was either cDNA or gDNA, and it came from T cells, B-cell-depleted T cells, or PBMCs.

Generated by immunoSEQ multiplex PCR, the TCRdb table keeps only in-frame clones and is missing some. The top ten clones hold 9% to 15% of a sample with about 70,000 clones, about 86% of them seen once. Input material: peripheral blood. The chain joins TRBV9 to TRBJ1-2, with D possibly being TRBD1 (6 bases). The receptor's source is a human donor in a cohort sampled during active COVID-19. This chain's CDR3 is CASSPPGAGYTF. CDR3 coding DNA: TGTGCCAGCAGCCCCCCAGGGGCTGGCTACACCTTC. Looking up the rest from reference TRBV9 and TRBJ1-2 gives the full variable domain: DSGVTQTPKHLITATGQRVTLRCSPRSGDLSVYWYQQSLDQGLQFLIQYYNGEERAKGNILERFSAQQFPDLHSELNLSSLELGDSALYFCASSPPGAGYTFGSGTRLTVV.